These 29 T cell receptor beta chains originate from one sample sequenced in a study of blood T cell repertoires in COVID-19. Repertoires were generated with immunoSEQ multiplex PCR, while TCRdb's copy carries only in-frame clones and drops some. The top ten clones hold roughly 37% of a sample with 100,000 or so clones, 81% of them seen once. Sequencing was carried out using peripheral blood. All receptors come from a man older than 75 with acute or convalescent COVID-19.

This clone was seen only a few times. The chain has TRBV7-3 and TRBJ2-3, with TRBD2 matching over 8 bases. Germline V gene data show CDR1 as SGHTA and CDR2 as FQGTGA. Trimming took 4 bases from V and 4 from J; bases not matched to a gene: 10. The CDR3 is 16 residues long. CDR3 nucleotides: TGTGCCAGCAGCTCATCGTCGGGACTAGGTTCAGATACGCAGTATTTT. It specifies CASSSSSGLGSDTQYF.

V gene TRBV9 combines with J gene TRBJ2-4; possibly TRBD2 for D (7 bases). Trimming shortened V by 0 bases and J by 0 bases, and 28 bases separated the two germline ends. Germline lookup yields CDR1 SGDLS and CDR2 YYNGEE. The CDR3 extends over 22 amino acids. The CDR3 bases are TGTGCCAGCAGCGTAGCCCTAAGTCCAGGGGCGGGAGCCGCTCTAGCCAAAAACATTCAGTACTTC. This encodes CASSVALSPGAGAALAKNIQYF.

This chain connects TRBV6-1 to TRBJ1-5, with D maybe TRBD1 (6 bases). Looked up from germline, CDR1 is MNHNS and CDR2 is SASEGT. V was clipped by 4 bases and J by 1 base, with 14 bases between them. The CDR3 spans 16 residues. CDR3 region: CASSGGQGRSNQPQHF. The CDR3 DNA follows: TGTGCCAGCAGTGGGGGGCAGGGTAGAAGCAATCAGCCCCAGCATTTT.

The chain employs TRBV2 and TRBJ2-2, with 13 bases matching TRBD2. V dropped 7 bases and J dropped 13; count of bases not matched to a gene: 9. The CDR3 loop spans 14 amino acids. In germline, CDR1 is SNHLY, CDR2 FYNNEI. In nucleotides, the CDR3 is TGTGCCAGCAACAAGTGGACTAGCGGGGGTCGGCTGTTTTTT. Translation: CASNKWTSGGRLFF. Full variable domain (rest looked up from reference TRBV2 and TRBJ2-2): EPEVTQTPSHQVTQMGQEVILRCVPISNHLYFYWYRQILGQKVEFLVSFYNNEISEKSEIFDDQFSVERPDGSNFTLKIRSTKLEDSAMYFCASNKWTSGGRLFFGEGSRLTVL.

The rearrangement links TRBV3-1 (or the pseudogene TRBV3-2) to TRBJ1-3, with D possibly matching TRBD1 (6 bases). This CDR3 has 16 amino acids. Trimming took 0 bases from V and 5 from J, leaving 14 bases between them. Germline CDR1 is LGHDT and CDR2 is YNNKEL (reference sequence). The CDR3 is CASSQDGQIVRNTIYF. Here the CDR3 DNA reads TGTGCCAGCAGCCAAGATGGACAGATAGTAAGAAACACCATATATTTT.

The CDR3 nucleotides are TGTGCCAGCAGTTTATGGGGGGGGAACACTGAAGCTTTCTTT. Encoded protein: CASSLWGGNTEAFF. The chain recombines TRBV28 with TRBJ1-1; possibly TRBD1 for D (5 bases). CDR3 length equals 14 residues. CDR1 MDHEN and CDR2 SYDVKM come from the germline V gene. V shed 0 bases and J shed 1 base, with 6 bases lying between them.

The genes are TRBV9 and TRBJ2-1; 8 bases map to TRBD1. The CDR3 extends over 13 amino acids. The V gene's germline CDR1 is SGDLS and CDR2 YYNGEE. The V segment lost 3 bases and the J segment 4 bases; nucleotides outside the gene matches: 0. The CDR3 bases are TGTGCCAGCAGCGGGACAGGGTACAATGAGCAGTTCTTC. Protein sequence: CASSGTGYNEQFF.

The V and J genes are TRBV7-6 and TRBJ1-4; D gene ambiguous. Trimming removed 5 bases at V and 4 bases at J, with 8 bases between. The CDR3 extends over 13 amino acids. Per the germline V gene, CDR1 is SGHVS and CDR2 is FNYEAQ. CDR3 DNA: TGTGCCAGCAGCCGCGCGGGTAATGAAAAACTGTTTTTT. As protein: CASSRAGNEKLFF.

As DNA, the CDR3 is TGCGCCAGCAGCTTCGGACTAGCAGCCGAGCAGTACTTC. The encoded protein is CASSFGLAAEQYF. This rearrangement joins TRBV5-1 to TRBJ2-7, with 8 bases matching TRBD2. CDR1 is SGHRS and CDR2 is YFSETQ in the germline V gene. J was trimmed by 6 bases and V by 2 bases; bases with no gene match: 4. There are 13 residues in the CDR3.

The rearrangement uses TRBV18 and TRBJ1-3; D might be TRBD1 (6 bases). Germline lookup yields CDR1 KGHSH and CDR2 LQKENI. Trimming pared 1 base from V and 9 bases from J, leaving 13 bases between. The CDR3 totals 14 residues. The CDR3 DNA follows: TGTGCCAGCTCACCACGGGACACCTCCGGCACCATATATTTT. Residues: CASSPRDTSGTIYF.

This clone was found a few times. This CDR3 reads CASSLMGLAGHNEQFF. For the CDR3, the DNA is TGTGCCAGCAGCTTAATGGGACTAGCGGGACACAATGAGCAGTTCTTC. The V gene is TRBV7-2, the J gene TRBJ2-1; 13 nucleotides agree with TRBD2. V trimming: 2 bases; J trimming: 5 bases; junction bases outside the gene matches: 3. In germline, CDR1 is SGHTA, CDR2 FQGNSA. The CDR3 extends over 16 amino acids.

V usage is TRBV6-4 and J usage is TRBJ2-4, with a weak D call TRBD1 (5 bases). The CDR3 consists of 16 residues. Deletions cut 6 bases from V and 0 bases from J, with 15 bases between. From germline, CDR1 is MRHNA and CDR2 SNTAGT. CDR3 sequence (DNA): TGTGCCAGCAGCCCCTCCTCGACAGTAGCCAAAAACATTCAGTACTTC. Translated: CASSPSSTVAKNIQYF.

This clone was detected only a few times. In the same sample, other DNA sequences code for this CDR3. This chain links TRBV28 with TRBJ1-2; D call uncertain. Trimming cost V 3 bases and J 2 bases, with 4 bases left between them. CDR1 and CDR2 from the germline V gene are MDHEN and SYDVKM. This CDR3 has 12 residues. The chain's CDR3 is CASSFGNYGYTF. The CDR3 DNA reads TGTGCCAGCAGTTTCGGGAACTATGGCTACACCTTC.

The chain recombines TRBV28 with TRBJ1-1; no firm D call. This CDR3 has 12 amino acids. Germline loops: CDR1 MDHEN, CDR2 SYDVKM. The V and J ends lost 5 bases and 5 bases respectively, with 9 bases between them. Here the CDR3 reads CASSLTTTEAFF. DNA for the CDR3: TGTGCCAGCAGTCTTACCACAACTGAAGCTTTCTTT.

The chain joins TRBV28 to TRBJ1-1; D call uncertain. Germline CDR1 reads MDHEN; CDR2 reads SYDVKM. V dropped 6 bases and J dropped 8 bases, with 10 bases sitting between them. The CDR3 spans 11 residues. The CDR3 region is CASRVQAEAFF. The DNA for the CDR3 is TGTGCCAGCAGAGTTCAGGCAGAAGCTTTCTTT. Complete variable domain (other parts from reference TRBV28 and TRBJ1-1): DVKVTQSSRYLVKRTGEKVFLECVQDMDHENMFWYRQDPGLGLRLIYFSYDVKMKEKGDIPEGYSVSREKKERFSLILESASTNQTSMYLCASRVQAEAFFGQGTRLTVV.

V and J are TRBV29-1 and TRBJ1-2, with D tentatively TRBD1 (6 bases). V was trimmed by 4 bases and J by 0 bases, leaving 12 bases between them. Germline CDR1 and CDR2: SQVTM and ANQGSEA. The CDR3 is made up of 14 amino acids. This CDR3 is CSVVNRDPNYGYTF. The CDR3, as DNA: TGCAGCGTTGTCAACAGGGACCCTAACTATGGCTACACCTTC.

The V gene is TRBV7-9, the J gene TRBJ1-1, with D possibly matching TRBD1 (5 bases). The CDR3 has 14 amino acids. With 5 bases removed from V and 0 bases from J, the gap between germline ends came to 10 bases. From germline, CDR1 is SEHNR and CDR2 FQNEAQ (reference sequence). CDR3: CASSLIQVNTEAFF. The CDR3 DNA reads TGTGCCAGCAGCCTTATACAGGTGAACACTGAAGCTTTCTTT.

The chain has TRBV5-1 and TRBJ2-2, with a possible D match to TRBD1 (6 bases). Trimming stripped 4 bases from V and 4 bases from J, with 14 bases between. Per germline, CDR1 SGHRS and CDR2 YFSETQ. The CDR3 is made up of 15 amino acids. The CDR3 loop reads CASSPLTGATGELFF. The DNA for the CDR3 is TGCGCCAGCAGCCCCCTGACAGGAGCCACCGGGGAGCTGTTTTTT.

The V call is TRBV7-3, the J call TRBJ2-3, with a tentative D call TRBD2 (5 bases). CDR3 size: 15 residues. Germline assignment: CDR1 SGHTA and CDR2 FQGTGA. V lost 5 bases and J 0 bases, leaving 12 bases between the germline ends. This CDR3 reads CASSPTRRSTDTQYF. The CDR3 coding sequence is TGTGCCAGCAGCCCAACTAGGAGGAGCACAGATACGCAGTATTTT.

This clone occurred once. The J gene is TRBJ2-7, the V gene TRBV27; 8 bases line up with TRBD1. Germline values: CDR1 MNHEY, CDR2 SMNVEV (reference sequence). The CDR3 runs to 14 residues. Unmatched junction bases numbered 7, after V lost 7 bases and J lost 2 bases. CDR3 residues: CASKGQGNAYEQYF. DNA for the CDR3: TGTGCCAGCAAAGGACAGGGAAATGCCTACGAGCAGTACTTC.

This chain uses TRBV30 with TRBJ1-3; tentative D call: TRBD1 (5 bases). Germline lookup yields CDR1 GTSNPN and CDR2 SVGIG (reference sequence). The length of the CDR3 is 13 residues. V was pared by 7 bases and J by 0 bases, with 10 bases between. Here the CDR3 reads CAFGHSSGNTIYF. In DNA, the CDR3 is TGTGCCTTCGGACACTCCTCTGGAAACACCATATATTTT.

The chain has TRBV20-1 and TRBJ1-1; D perhaps matches TRBD1 (5 bases). From germline, CDR1 is DFQATT and CDR2 SNEGSKA (reference sequence). The CDR3 sequence is 13 residues long. Trimming took off 3 bases at V and 3 bases at J, with 11 bases between the two ends. As DNA, the CDR3 is TGCAGTGCTAGTTTCGGCAGGGACACTGAAGCTTTCTTT. It codes for CSASFGRDTEAFF.

This chain joins TRBV12-3 or TRBV12-4 and TRBJ1-2; D remains unclear. V shed 7 bases and J shed 6 bases, with 12 bases lying between them. The CDR3 runs to 12 residues. CDR3 coding DNA: TGTGCCAGCACCTTAGGAGGGAATGGCTACACCTTC. It specifies CASTLGGNGYTF.

V and J are TRBV28 and TRBJ1-1, with D perhaps TRBD1 (6 bases). CDR1 MDHEN and CDR2 SYDVKM come from the germline V gene. The CDR3 loop spans 15 amino acids. The V end lost 6 bases, the J end lost 2 bases, and 16 bases lay between the germline ends. The CDR3 DNA is TGTGCCAGCAGCCCCCGGGGGGGGGCCAACACTGAAGCTTTCTTT. It yields the protein CASSPRGGANTEAFF.

This clone was counted a single time. This chain joins TRBV29-1 and TRBJ2-1, with D possibly TRBD2 on 6 matching bases. The ends were cut back, 1 base at V and 4 bases at J, with 17 bases in the middle. This CDR3 has 16 residues. From germline, CDR1 is SQVTM and CDR2 ANQGSEA. CDR3 in DNA: TGCAGCGTTGAAGCAGGATCGGCTAGCGAGTACAATGAGCAGTTCTTC. This sequence encodes CSVEAGSASEYNEQFF.

Concerning this clone itself: Other DNA sequences in the same sample also yield this CDR3. CDR3 sequence reads: CASSSTGGGETQYF. The DNA for the CDR3 is TGCGCCAGCAGCTCTACAGGGGGCGGGGAGACCCAGTACTTC. The V and J genes are TRBV5-1 and TRBJ2-5; 9 bases map to TRBD1. CDR3 length: 14 amino acids. CDR1 and CDR2 (germline): SGHRS, YFSETQ. The junction had 5 bases not matched to a gene; V was cut back by 3 bases and J by 5 bases.

CDR3 residues: CASSFSGGRAVDEQFF. CDR3 coding DNA: TGCGCCAGCAGCTTTAGCGGAGGGAGGGCCGTGGATGAGCAGTTCTTC. The chain uses TRBV5-1 and TRBJ2-1; 7 nucleotides line up with TRBD2. This CDR3 comprises 16 residues. Germline CDR1 SGHRS, CDR2 YFSETQ. Germline trimming cut 2 bases from V and 8 bases from J; bases unmatched to any gene: 13.

The rearrangement joins TRBV2 to TRBJ2-3; 9 bases are shared with TRBD1. Germline CDR1 and CDR2: SNHLY and FYNNEI. The CDR3 spans 15 residues. V shed 7 bases and J 5 bases; nucleotides not matched to a gene: 10. The CDR3 region has the DNA TGTGCCAGCAATCCCTGGGACAGGGAAGGAGATACGCAGTATTTT. This sequence encodes CASNPWDREGDTQYF.

This clone was counted a single time. The CDR3 DNA is TGTGCCAGCAGCGCCAGACAGGGGGCGGCGGAAAAACTGTTTTTT. Residues: CASSARQGAAEKLFF. This chain connects TRBV13 to TRBJ1-4; TRBD1 aligns across 10 bases. The germline V gene encodes CDR1 PRHDT and CDR2 FYEKMQ (reference sequence). Germline trimming cut 5 bases from V and 8 bases from J; bases unmatched to any gene: 8. The CDR3 has 15 amino acids.